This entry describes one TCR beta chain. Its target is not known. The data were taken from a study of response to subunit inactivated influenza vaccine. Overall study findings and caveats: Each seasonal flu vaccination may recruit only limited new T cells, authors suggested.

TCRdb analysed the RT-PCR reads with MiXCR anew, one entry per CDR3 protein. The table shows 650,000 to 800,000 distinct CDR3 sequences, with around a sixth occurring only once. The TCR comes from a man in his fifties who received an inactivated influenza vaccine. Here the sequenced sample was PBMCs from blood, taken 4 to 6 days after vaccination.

The CDR3 here is CASSLGPSGAGYNEQFF. CDR3 coding DNA: TGTGCCAGCAGTTTAGGCCCCTCGGGGGCTGGCTACAATGAGCAGTTCTTC. This chain joins TRBV12-3 or TRBV12-4 and TRBJ2-1; possibly TRBD1 or TRBD2 for D (6 bases each). The V gene lost 1 base and the J gene lost 3 bases, with 16 bases spanning the gap. This CDR3 is 17 amino acids long.